This TCR beta chain was retrieved from a study of chemoradiotherapy in HPV16-positive cancers. As for the study in general: A couple of HPV16-positive patients' cells yielded candidate HPV-specific clones and common motifs. Points from the study as a whole: HPV-responsive T-cell expansion during chemoradiotherapy was linked to improved recurrence-free survival in HPV16-positive patients. Only two HPV16-positive patients supplied the functional HPV-specificity definition.

Note on this clone: Its specificity is unknown.

The germline gives CDR1 PRHDT, CDR2 FYEKMQ (reference sequence). The CDR3 runs to 16 residues. With 5 bases clipped from V and 4 bases from J, the junction kept 9 bases outside the gene matches. Clones were read by immunoSEQ multiplex PCR, and TCRdb kept only the in-frame ones, dropping some. The profile shows some 11,000 clones, around 71% of them singletons. This specimen was taken from a patient who underwent chemoradiotherapy. The chain is built from TRBV13 and TRBJ1-5; 9 bases are shared with TRBD1. This TCR came from a human donor with HPV-associated anogenital cancer. CDR3 region: CASSETGGTGNQPQHF. The CDR3 DNA reads TGTGCCAGCAGCGAGACGGGTGGGACAGGGAATCAGCCCCAGCATTTT.